A single sample is the source of the 16 T cell receptor beta chains below, sequenced in a study of Ad26.COV2.S vaccination and SARS-CoV-2 variants. Treatment defined: 15 to 20 received Ad26.COV2.S at low or high dose, single or two shots; 5 received placebo; per-sample allocation not given. Sampling took place 63 days after the first vaccine or placebo injection. TCRdb's table, derived via immunoSEQ multiplex PCR, lists solely in-frame clones and lacks some. The sample records about 320,000 clones, around four fifths being singletons. The sequenced sample was peripheral blood, obtained in a trial of Ad26.COV2.S vaccine versus placebo. These receptors all stem from a person between 18 and 60 years old who received the Ad26.COV2.S COVID-19 vaccine or a placebo.

This chain connects TRBV11-2 to TRBJ2-7, with 16 bases that match TRBD2. With 3 bases clipped from V and 7 bases from J, the junction kept 3 bases outside the gene matches. CDR3 length: 15 amino acids. CDR1 and CDR2 from the germline V gene are SGHAT and FQNNGV. CDR3 nucleotides: TGTGCCAGCAGCTTGGGACTAGCGGGGGGGCGTGAGCAGTACTTC. Protein product: CASSLGLAGGREQYF.

The rearrangement joins TRBV5-1 to TRBJ1-2; 9 bases match TRBD1. Germline CDR1 reads SGHRS; CDR2 reads YFSETQ. V lost 5 bases, J lost 4 bases, and 6 bases stayed unmatched. This CDR3 has 14 amino acids. CDR3 amino acids: CASSTGDRVYGYTF. The CDR3 DNA reads as TGCGCCAGCAGTACGGGGGACAGGGTCTATGGCTACACCTTC.

The rearrangement joins TRBV5-1 to TRBJ2-7, with D possibly being TRBD1 or TRBD2 (5 bases each). Between the trimmed V and J ends, which lost 5 bases and 1 base, there was a span of 13 bases. In germline, CDR1 is SGHRS, CDR2 YFSETQ. The CDR3 sequence is 14 residues long. CDR3 DNA: TGCGCCAGCAGTGGGGGACGGGGATCCTACGAGCAGTACTTC. Its translation: CASSGGRGSYEQYF.

This clone was found a few times. The chain has TRBV5-6 and TRBJ1-1, with D uncertain. CDR3 size: 15 residues. Between the trimmed V and J ends, which lost 4 bases and 0 bases, there was a span of 13 bases. Germline values: CDR1 SGHDT, CDR2 YYEEEE. CDR3 nucleotides: TGTGCCAGCAGCCCCTCAGTGGCTATGAACACTGAAGCTTTCTTT. Protein product: CASSPSVAMNTEAFF.

This chain uses TRBV19 with TRBJ1-1; D unclear. This CDR3 has 15 amino acids. The V and J ends lost 2 bases and 1 base respectively, with 11 bases between them. The germline CDR1 and CDR2 sequences are LNHDA and SQIVND (reference sequence). CDR3 in DNA: TGTGCCAGTAGTATAAAATACCCGGGGAACACTGAAGCTTTCTTT. It codes for CASSIKYPGNTEAFF.

A remark on this clone: One end of the junction varies from germline; a read error may be responsible. This chain uses TRBV18 with TRBJ2-5; tentatively, D is TRBD1 (6 bases). The germline V gene encodes CDR1 KGHSH and CDR2 LQKENI. CDR3 length: 13 residues. DNA of the CDR3: TGTGCCAGCTACAGGGCCAGGGACGAGACTCAGTACTTC. Residues: CASYRARDETQYF.

The genes are TRBV27 and TRBJ1-4; D unclear. This CDR3 has 14 residues. The V end lost 2 bases, the J end lost 7 bases, and 11 bases lay between the germline ends. CDR1 MNHEY and CDR2 SMNVEV come from the germline V gene (reference sequence). The CDR3 region has the DNA TGTGCCAGCAGTTTAAAGTTCTGGGGTGAAAAACTGTTTTTT. Translation: CASSLKFWGEKLFF.

V is TRBV2 and J is TRBJ1-5, with a possible D match to TRBD1 (5 bases). Germline assignment: CDR1 SNHLY and CDR2 FYNNEI. This CDR3 has 14 amino acids. V lost 4 bases and J 8 bases, leaving 15 bases between the germline ends. CDR3 nucleotides: TGTGCCAGCAGTGGCCGGGGGGGTATGGAGCCCCAGCATTTT. It codes for CASSGRGGMEPQHF. The complete variable domain, with remaining parts taken from reference TRBV2 and TRBJ1-5, reads EPEVTQTPSHQVTQMGQEVILRCVPISNHLYFYWYRQILGQKVEFLVSFYNNEISEKSEIFDDQFSVERPDGSNFTLKIRSTKLEDSAMYFCASSGRGGMEPQHFGDGTRLSIL.

This clone was seen a few times. The rearrangement joins TRBV28 to TRBJ1-5; the D is unclear. Trimming shortened V by 2 bases and J by 7 bases, and 6 bases separated the two germline ends. The length of the CDR3 is 12 residues. Germline V lookup: CDR1 MDHEN, CDR2 SYDVKM. CDR3 DNA sequence: TGTGCCAGCAGTTTACGGCGGCAGCCCCAGCATTTT. Protein product: CASSLRRQPQHF.

Turning to this clone: Other nucleotide sequences in the sample specify the same CDR3. DNA of the CDR3: TGTGCCAGCAGTTTAGGACAGGGAAGAACTGAAGCTTTCTTT. It specifies CASSLGQGRTEAFF. The chain recombines TRBV27 with TRBJ1-1, with 8 positions matching TRBD1. Germline V gene lookup returns CDR1 MNHEY and CDR2 SMNVEV (reference sequence). This CDR3 region has 14 residues. After removal of 2 bases from V and 5 bases from J, the junction contained 4 bases not matched to a gene.

The CDR3 is CASSQPGTSGGNTGELFF. CDR3 DNA sequence: TGTGCCAGCAGCCAACCTGGGACTAGCGGGGGGAACACCGGGGAGCTGTTTTTT. This chain joins TRBV4-2 and TRBJ2-2; 14 bases agree with TRBD2. This CDR3 is built from 18 residues. V shed 2 bases, J shed 1 base, and the junction held 3 bases outside the gene matches. In germline, CDR1 is LGHNA, CDR2 YNFKEQ.

The genes are TRBV11-3 and TRBJ2-3; tentative D call: TRBD1 (5 bases). With 5 bases removed from V and 5 bases from J, the gap between germline ends came to 8 bases. The V gene's germline CDR1 is SGHNT and CDR2 YENEEA. CDR3 length: 12 amino acids. The CDR3 nucleotides are TGTGCCAGCAGCCCAACAGGAGATACGCAGTATTTT. This translates into CASSPTGDTQYF.

The chain combines TRBV29-1 with TRBJ1-2; D might be TRBD1 (5 bases). V lost 3 bases and J lost 5, with 19 bases in between. The CDR3 totals 15 residues. Per the germline V gene, CDR1 is SQVTM and CDR2 is ANQGSEA. The CDR3 reads CSVDPPQGRPYGYTF. CDR3 in DNA: TGCAGCGTTGACCCGCCTCAGGGACGGCCATATGGCTACACCTTC.

V is TRBV5-6 and J is TRBJ1-5, with D unclear. The CDR3 has 14 amino acids. In germline, CDR1 is SGHDT, CDR2 YYEEEE. CDR3: CASRREPSNQPQHF. The DNA for the CDR3 is TGTGCAAGTAGGAGGGAGCCTAGCAATCAGCCCCAGCATTTT. The entire variable domain, with the rest obtained from reference TRBV5-6 and TRBJ1-5, is as follows: DAGVTQSPTHLIKTRGQQVTLRCSPKSGHDTVSWYQQALGQGPQFIFQYYEEEERQRGNFPDRFSGHQFPNYSSELNVNALLLGDSALYLCASRREPSNQPQHFGDGTRLSIL.

This chain joins TRBV28 and TRBJ1-4; D remains unclear. The germline V gene encodes CDR1 MDHEN and CDR2 SYDVKM. Trimming shortened V by 8 bases and J by 4 bases, and 14 bases separated the two germline ends. The CDR3 contains 14 residues. CDR3 amino acids: CASALSGVNEKLFF. The CDR3 nucleotides read TGTGCCAGCGCTTTAAGCGGAGTTAATGAAAAACTGTTTTTT.

V is TRBV27 and J is TRBJ2-6; unclear D gene. The CDR3 length is 13 residues. Germline lookup yields CDR1 MNHEY and CDR2 SMNVEV (reference sequence). The V gene lost 4 bases and the J gene lost 1 base, with 2 bases spanning the gap. The CDR3 DNA is TGTGCCAGCAGTTCTTCTGGGGCCAACGTCCTGACTTTC. Its translation is CASSSSGANVLTF.